These 9 T cell receptor beta chains were all obtained from the same sample, sequenced in a study of human T cells and chemical hapten exposure. Noted time point: pre-sensitization, week 0. Treatment here: therapeutic diphenylcyclopropenone sensitization with weekly scalp DPC. A single record per CDR3 protein comes from TCRdb applying MiXCR to the RACE reads. The table lists about 380,000 distinct CDR3 sequences, roughly 4.6% of them singletons, with just over 2.5% in the top ten. The specimen was whole blood, collected in connection with sensitization to the hapten diphenylcyclopropenone (DPC). The source is a woman aged 50 to 65 with alopecia areata. Some clones in this sample may be carry-over from other donors' samples.

This chain uses TRBV7-9 with TRBJ1-4, with D uncertain. In germline, CDR1 is SEHNR, CDR2 FQNEAQ (reference sequence). V was pared by 4 bases and J by 7 bases, with 13 bases between. The CDR3 is 14 amino acids. This CDR3 reads CASSSLNKGEKLFF. The DNA for the CDR3 is TGTGCCAGCAGCTCGCTAAACAAGGGTGAAAAACTGTTTTTT.

This clonotype was observed a handful of times. The chain recombines TRBV12-3 or TRBV12-4 with TRBJ2-1, with 8 bases matching TRBD1. V gave up 6 bases and J gave up 4 bases; unmatched junction bases: 8. The CDR3 runs 15 residues. The chain's CDR3 is CASSPGQGVYNEQFF. The CDR3 nucleotides read TGTGCCAGCAGCCCTGGACAGGGTGTATACAATGAGCAGTTCTTC.

The chain employs TRBV29-1 and TRBJ2-3, with TRBD1 matching over 9 bases. V was clipped by 4 bases and J by 3 bases; unmatched bases: 2. This CDR3 spans 13 amino acids. Germline V gene sequence: CDR1 SQVTM, CDR2 ANQGSEA. The CDR3 protein is CSVGTGATDTQYF. The CDR3 DNA is TGCAGCGTTGGGACAGGGGCGACAGATACGCAGTATTTT.

This chain links TRBV7-7 with TRBJ2-2; tentative D call: TRBD1 (6 bases). The V and J ends lost 2 bases and 7 bases respectively, with 11 bases between them. CDR1 is SSHAT and CDR2 is FNYEAQ in the germline V gene (reference sequence). The CDR3 is 14 residues long. CDR3 coding DNA: TGTGCCAGCAGCTTATCAGGGGTCGACGGGGAGCTGTTTTTT. Its translation: CASSLSGVDGELFF.

This clonotype was seen at least ten times. The rearrangement uses TRBV15 and TRBJ1-5, with a weak D call TRBD1 (6 bases). V was shortened by 2 bases and J by 5 bases, with 10 bases between the two germline ends. The germline V gene has CDR1 LNHNV and CDR2 YYDKDF (reference sequence). This CDR3 has 14 amino acids. CDR3 in amino acids: CATSRIQGDQPQHF. The CDR3 nucleotides are TGTGCCACCAGCAGAATACAGGGAGATCAGCCCCAGCATTTT.

This clonotype has at least ten counts. The V and J genes are TRBV29-1 and TRBJ2-6; TRBD1 might be the D (5 bases). From germline, CDR1 is SQVTM and CDR2 ANQGSEA. V was shortened by 6 bases and J by 1 base, with 10 bases between the two germline ends. The CDR3 has 14 residues. CDR3 loop: CSVATASGANVLTF. CDR3 sequence (DNA): TGCAGCGTCGCGACAGCATCTGGGGCCAACGTCCTGACTTTC. The entire variable domain, with the rest obtained from reference TRBV29-1 and TRBJ2-6, is as follows: SAVISQKPSRDICQRGTSLTIQCQVDSQVTMMFWYRQQPGQSLTLIATANQGSEATYESGFVIDKFPISRPNLTFSTLTVSNMSPEDSSIYLCSVATASGANVLTFGAGSRLTVL.

This clonotype was counted at least ten times. The CDR3 DNA reads TGTGCCAGCAGTCTTCAGGGGTTAATAACCTACAATGAGCAGTTCTTC. Protein product: CASSLQGLITYNEQFF. The rearrangement links TRBV12-3 or TRBV12-4 to TRBJ2-1; D perhaps matches TRBD1 (6 bases). The V gene lost 5 bases and the J gene lost 2 bases, with 16 bases spanning the gap. The CDR3 is made up of 16 amino acids.

This clonotype came up many times. The chain joins TRBV7-2 to TRBJ1-2; a possible D gene is TRBD1 (5 bases). The germline V gene has CDR1 SGHTA and CDR2 FQGNSA. Deletions cut 5 bases from V and 4 bases from J, with 14 bases between. The CDR3 extends over 14 amino acids. The CDR3 region is CASSQGRGSYGYTF. The CDR3 DNA follows: TGTGCCAGCAGCCAGGGTCGGGGGAGCTATGGCTACACCTTC.

This clonotype was detected only a few times. The chain is built from TRBV12-3 or TRBV12-4 and TRBJ2-7; 11 bases are shared with TRBD1. Trimming removed 6 bases from V and 4 bases from J; junction bases left unmatched: 5. The CDR3 runs 14 residues. CDR3 sequence (DNA): TGTGCCAGCAGGTCCGGGACAGGGGGATACGAGCAGTACTTC. It specifies CASRSGTGGYEQYF.